The entry that follows covers one TCR beta chain sequence. The target antigen is unknown. The data originate from a study of T cell responses to AZD1222 COVID-19 vaccine. Across the study: The analysis combined second doses at about 4 or about 12 weeks. Whole-study findings and limits: Among the donors, most were white British and more were female, and clonal diversity was possibly underestimated. The number of AZD1222 recipients seropositive at baseline was only five or six.

Germline V lookup: CDR1 MGHDK, CDR2 SYGVNS. This CDR3 is 14 amino acids long. The trim removed 6 bases at V and 7 bases at J, leaving 7 bases unmatched. Only in-frame clones appear in the TCRdb table, and some are missing; sequencing was by immunoSEQ multiplex PCR. The table has about 130,000 clones, more than 70% seen once. V and J are TRBV25-1 and TRBJ1-4; 8 bases are shared with TRBD1. The starting material was peripheral blood, obtained on day 0 of AZD1222 vaccination. The sequence came from an adult in good health. CDR3 protein: CASRRTGSSEKLFF. As DNA, the CDR3 is TGTGCCAGCAGGAGGACAGGGAGTAGTGAAAAACTGTTTTTT.